Each of the 12 T cell receptor beta chains below was sequenced from the same sample in a study of T cell repertoires in cytomegalovirus infection. From the reads, TCRdb called clonotypes with MiXCR, one entry per CDR3 protein. The sample yields around 310,000 distinct CDR3 sequences, just under 30% seen once. These receptors lack a known antigen. The input for sequencing was cultured PBMCs, taken from culture after CMV antigen stimulation. The source is a human donor in good health (CMV status not recorded). Some clones in this sample may be carry-over from other donors' samples.

The V and J genes are TRBV7-8 and TRBJ2-2, with 11 bases fitting TRBD2. Germline V CDR1 and CDR2: SGHVS, FQNEAQ. Trimming at V came to 5 bases and at J to 4 bases, leaving 6 bases not matched to a gene. This CDR3 has 16 amino acids. The CDR3 coding sequence is TGTGCCAGCAGCCCCCGTAGCGGGAGGGGCACCGGGGAGCTGTTTTTT. Amino acids: CASSPRSGRGTGELFF.

This clonotype was seen a few times. The genes are TRBV19 and TRBJ1-2; 7 nucleotides line up with TRBD1. J gave up 7 bases and V 1 base, and 15 bases lay outside the gene matches. Germline V gene data show CDR1 as LNHDA and CDR2 as SQIVND (reference sequence). CDR3 size: 17 residues. DNA for the CDR3: TGTGCCAGTAGTATAGGCAAGTGGACAGGTCCAGAGAGTGGCTACACCTTC. It yields the protein CASSIGKWTGPESGYTF.

The chain joins TRBV18 to TRBJ1-5; D is undetermined. Germline CDR1 and CDR2: KGHSH and LQKENI. The CDR3 is 12 residues long. V was shortened by 0 bases and J by 4 bases, with 1 base between the two germline ends. The CDR3 sequence: CASSPPNQPQHF. The DNA of the CDR3 is TGTGCCAGCTCACCACCGAATCAGCCCCAGCATTTT.

The gene calls are TRBV20-1 and TRBJ2-1, with 15 bases identical to TRBD2. Germline values: CDR1 DFQATT, CDR2 SNEGSKA (reference sequence). This CDR3 comprises 18 residues. V was pared by 1 base and J by 9 bases, with 13 bases of the junction left unmatched. The CDR3 DNA reads as TGCAGTGCTAGAGGGGACAGGGGGACTAGCGGGAGGTGGGGTGAGCAGTTCTTC. This translates into CSARGDRGTSGRWGEQFF.

The V call is TRBV2, the J call TRBJ2-5, with D perhaps being TRBD1 or TRBD2 (5 bases each). The CDR3 runs to 15 residues. Germline V CDR1 and CDR2: SNHLY, FYNNEI. V lost 6 bases to trimming and J lost 2 bases, with 16 bases between them. The CDR3 nucleotides are TGTGCCAGCAGCCCGGGACCCAGCCGACAAGAGACCCAGTACTTC. Its protein product is CASSPGPSRQETQYF.

Comment on this clonotype: The junction and the germline gene differ at one end; a read error may be behind it. The V call is TRBV7-6, the J call TRBJ1-2, with 7 bases aligning to TRBD1. This CDR3 comprises 16 residues. CDR1 and CDR2 (germline): SGHVS, FNYEAQ. CDR3 sequence (DNA): TGTGCTAGCAGCTTACTCCGACAGGGTGTTGACTATGGCTACACCTTC. Residues: CASSLLRQGVDYGYTF.

This chain connects TRBV28 to TRBJ1-5; 10 nucleotides match TRBD1. Germline lookup yields CDR1 MDHEN and CDR2 SYDVKM. This CDR3 region has 14 residues. The J segment lost 4 bases and the V segment lost 5 bases, leaving 2 bases of the junction unmatched. For the CDR3, the DNA is TGTGCCAGCAGTGGGACAGGGGTGAATCAGCCCCAGCATTTT. It encodes CASSGTGVNQPQHF.

The V gene is TRBV6-2 or TRBV6-3, the J gene TRBJ1-4; TRBD1 is a possible D gene (5 bases). V was shortened by 1 base and J by 17 bases, with 17 bases between the two germline ends. This CDR3 comprises 13 residues. Germline CDR1 and CDR2: MNHEY and SVGEGT. CDR3 bases: TGTGCCAGCAGTTACTTTTACGGGACGCATTTATTTTTT. Protein product: CASSYFYGTHLFF.

The CDR3 spells CASSFNSQGDRNYGYTF. CDR3 coding DNA: TGTGCCAGCAGCTTTAATTCCCAGGGTGATAGAAACTATGGCTACACCTTC. V usage is TRBV5-4 and J usage is TRBJ1-2; maybe TRBD1 (5 bases). Per germline, CDR1 SGHNT and CDR2 YYREEE (reference sequence). V was clipped by 2 bases and J by 2 bases, with 19 bases between them. The CDR3 covers 17 residues.

The genes are TRBV2 and TRBJ2-5; D gene uncertain. V lost 4 bases and J lost 5, with 11 bases in between. Germline V gene sequence: CDR1 SNHLY, CDR2 FYNNEI. There are 13 residues in the CDR3. CDR3 nucleotide sequence: TGTGCCAGCAGTGCATTAGCTCTGGAGACCCAGTACTTC. Translating it yields CASSALALETQYF.

This clonotype has a count of ten or more. The chain is built from TRBV7-8 and TRBJ1-6; the D gene is possibly TRBD1 (5 bases). This CDR3 is built from 13 residues. Trimming took off 1 base at V and 9 bases at J, with 7 bases between the two ends. Germline CDR1 and CDR2: SGHVS and FQNEAQ. Here the CDR3 reads CASSLGGTSPLHF. The CDR3 bases are TGTGCCAGCAGCTTAGGCGGGACTTCACCCCTCCACTTT.

This clonotype was seen many times. This chain links TRBV11-2 with TRBJ2-5; TRBD1 might be the D (5 bases). The CDR3 has 16 residues. V dropped 1 base and J dropped 0 bases, with 12 bases sitting between them. Germline-derived CDR1 and CDR2 are SGHAT and FQNNGV. The CDR3 DNA reads TGTGCCAGCAGCTTAGGGGGCTATGCGAACCAAGAGACCCAGTACTTC. Its protein product is CASSLGGYANQETQYF. Using reference TRBV11-2 and TRBJ2-5 for the parts outside the CDR3, the full variable domain is EAGVAQSPRYKIIEKRQSVAFWCNPISGHATLYWYQQILGQGPKLLIQFQNNGVVDDSQLPKDRFSAERLKGVDSTLKIQPAKLEDSAVYLCASSLGGYANQETQYFGPGTRLLVL.